The subject of this entry is one T cell receptor (beta chain). Its specificity is not known. Patients had residual fresh-frozen tumor tissue and more than two years of survival data. These data are taken from a study of glioma-infiltrating T cells after dendritic cell vaccination. Overall study: Dendritic cell vaccine was injected intradermally three times, biweekly. Study-wide points: Longer survival after dendritic cell vaccination followed higher pretreatment TIL content.

Input was approximately 2 ug genomic DNA, or all available if less. Clones were read by immunoSEQ multiplex PCR, and TCRdb kept only the in-frame ones, dropping some. Of about 73,000 clones listed, about four fifths are singletons. The junction had 5 bases not matched to a gene; V was cut back by 5 bases and J by 5 bases. Germline CDR1 is MNHEY and CDR2 is SMNVEV (reference sequence). This CDR3 comprises 13 residues. This sequence was found in a human donor with glioblastoma. Source: blood, taken before dendritic cell vaccination. J is TRBJ2-5 and V is TRBV27, with TRBD1 matching 7 bases. CDR3 amino acids: CASSKTGKETQYF. In DNA form, the CDR3 reads TGTGCCAGCAGTAAGACAGGGAAGGAGACCCAGTACTTC.